This is a list of T cell receptor beta chains from one sample in a study of T cell responses to AZD1222 COVID-19 vaccine. Measured with immunoSEQ multiplex PCR; TCRdb has only the in-frame clones, and not every one. Seen here are fewer than 100,000 clones, roughly 81% observed once, and the top ten hold 10% to 15%. Sample: peripheral blood, taken on day 0 of AZD1222 vaccination. The receptors stem from an adult in good health. Both conserved end residues are part of each CDR3. The order of the fields is J gene, clone size, D gene, V gene, CDR3 protein, CDR3 DNA. The D gene is left open where the match is weak. Clone size appears in some rows only: once, few, many, or a class for an expanded clone.

>TRBJ2-5|-|-|TRBV2
CASSEVESTGGENQETQYF
TGTGCCAGCAGTGAAGTCGAAAGTACCGGCGGGGAGAATCAAGAGACCCAGTACTTC
>TRBJ1-4|-|-|TRBV6-1
CASSSEKLFF
TGTGCCAGCAGTTCCGAAAAACTGTTTTTT
>TRBJ2-4|-|-|TRBV6-2/TRBV6-3
CASSLLSQNIQYF
TGTGCCAGCAGCCTCCTTTCCCAAAACATTCAGTACTTC
>TRBJ2-7|-|TRBD1|TRBV19
CASSIDGTGGYEQYF
TGTGCCAGTAGTATAGATGGGACAGGGGGCTACGAGCAGTACTTC
>TRBJ1-5|-|-|TRBV7-2
CASSLSQNQPQHF
TGTGCCAGCAGCTTAAGCCAAAATCAGCCCCAGCATTTT
>TRBJ1-1|-|-|TRBV7-2
CASSLVGIGDTEAFF
TGTGCCAGCAGCTTGGTGGGGATTGGGGACACTGAAGCTTTCTTT
>TRBJ1-5|-|TRBD1|TRBV14
CASSQEGDRVQPQHF
TGTGCCAGCAGCCAAGAGGGGGACAGGGTCCAGCCCCAGCATTTT
>TRBJ2-3|once|-|TRBV5-6
CASSRIDTQYF
TGTGCCAGCAGCCGGATAGATACGCAGTATTTT
>TRBJ2-1|-|-|TRBV7-2
CASSSSSIAEQFF
TGTGCCAGCAGCTCCAGTTCGATAGCTGAGCAGTTCTTC
>TRBJ2-5|-|TRBD1|TRBV3-1/TRBV3-2
CASNQRGQETQYF
TGTGCCAGCAACCAAAGGGGGCAGGAGACCCAGTACTTC
>TRBJ1-6|once|TRBD1|TRBV6-1
CASSGRQGSSYNSPLHF
TGTGCCAGCAGTGGGAGACAGGGGAGCTCCTATAATTCACCCCTCCACTTT
>TRBJ2-5|few|-|TRBV7-2
CASSRGPGGETQYF
TGTGCCAGCAGCCGGGGCCCAGGGGGGGAGACCCAGTACTTC
>TRBJ1-5|-|-|TRBV15
CATSRGWGEGTTNQPQHF
TGTGCCACCAGCAGGGGTTGGGGGGAAGGGACCACAAACCAGCCCCAGCATTTT
>TRBJ1-5|-|-|TRBV7-2
CASRGSPNQPQHF
TGTGCCAGCAGGGGCAGCCCCAATCAGCCCCAGCATTTT
>TRBJ1-6|-|TRBD1|TRBV6-2/TRBV6-3
CASSYVRGTSSYNSPLHF
TGTGCCAGCAGTTACGTCAGGGGGACCAGCTCCTATAATTCACCCCTCCACTTT
>TRBJ1-2|-|TRBD1|TRBV12-3/TRBV12-4
CASSPGQAHYTF
TGTGCCAGCAGTCCTGGACAGGCGCACTACACCTTC
>TRBJ1-2|-|-|TRBV5-6
CASSPGAGGYTF
TGTGCCAGCAGCCCCGGGGCTGGAGGCTACACCTTC
>TRBJ2-2|-|-|TRBV6-6
CASSQRGELFF
TGTGCCAGCAGCCAGAGGGGGGAGCTGTTTTTT
>TRBJ2-1|-|-|TRBV6-2/TRBV6-3
CASSRPGTLGHEQFF
TGTGCCAGCAGTCGTCCCGGGACTCTCGGCCATGAGCAGTTCTTC
>TRBJ2-1|-|-|TRBV4-3
CASSQDYRSPYYNEQFF
TGCGCCAGCAGCCAAGATTACAGGTCACCATACTACAATGAGCAGTTCTTC
>TRBJ1-2|few|TRBD1|TRBV28
CASSAPDRGYGYTF
TGTGCCAGCAGTGCCCCGGACAGGGGCTATGGCTACACCTTC
>TRBJ1-5|-|TRBD1|TRBV27
CASRRLLGGDQPQHF
TGTGCCAGCAGGCGCTTACTAGGGGGCGATCAGCCCCAGCATTTT
>TRBJ2-1|few|-|TRBV5-6
CASSLVGGYNEQFF
TGTGCCAGCAGCTTGGTGGGGGGATATAATGAGCAGTTCTTC
>TRBJ1-2|few|-|TRBV9
CASSVGGDYGYTF
TGTGCCAGCAGCGTAGGGGGGGACTATGGCTACACCTTC
>TRBJ1-2|once|-|TRBV2
CASKETLDAHYGYTF
TGTGCCAGCAAGGAGACGCTGGACGCCCACTATGGCTACACCTTC
>TRBJ1-2|-|-|TRBV7-9
CASSLGGAGYGYTF
TGTGCCAGCAGCTTAGGTGGTGCCGGCTATGGCTACACCTTC
>TRBJ1-6|-|-|TRBV27
CASSLGVSYNSPLHF
TGTGCCAGCAGTTTAGGGGTCTCCTATAATTCACCCCTCCACTTT
>TRBJ2-1|-|TRBD2|TRBV9
CASSAGTSVYNEQFF
TGTGCCAGCAGCGCCGGGACTAGCGTATACAATGAGCAGTTCTTC
>TRBJ2-5|-|TRBD2|TRBV7-8
CASSLVAGGPETQYF
TGTGCCAGCAGCTTAGTAGCGGGGGGCCCCGAGACCCAGTACTTC
>TRBJ2-3|-|-|TRBV10-3
CAINSPRGPTPYF
TGTGCCATCAATTCCCCCCGGGGTCCCACCCCGTATTTT
>TRBJ1-5|-|-|TRBV6-5
CASSYGENQPQHF
TGTGCCAGCAGTTATGGGGAGAATCAGCCCCAGCATTTT
>TRBJ2-1|-|TRBD2|TRBV4-3
CASSQVRGGAEQFF
TGCGCCAGCAGCCAGGTACGGGGGGGCGCTGAGCAGTTCTTC
>TRBJ2-1|once|-|TRBV6-6
CASRLANEQFF
TGTGCCAGCAGACTCGCCAATGAGCAGTTCTTC
>TRBJ2-5|-|-|TRBV6-5
CASSYSRGKGVTQYF
TGTGCCAGCAGTTACTCGAGAGGCAAGGGGGTGACCCAGTACTTC
>TRBJ2-7|-|-|TRBV30
CAWSRGYEQYF
TGTGCCTGGAGTCGAGGTTACGAGCAGTACTTC
>TRBJ2-5|-|TRBD2|TRBV9
CASSRTSGGQETQYF
TGTGCCAGCAGCAGGACTAGCGGGGGCCAAGAGACCCAGTACTTC
>TRBJ1-1|-|-|TRBV7-3
CASSSQEGAANTEAFF
TGTGCCAGCAGCTCCCAGGAGGGTGCGGCAAACACTGAAGCTTTCTTT
>TRBJ2-6|-|-|TRBV9
CASSSPGHRDGANVLTF
TGTGCCAGCAGCTCCCCGGGGCACAGGGATGGGGCCAACGTCCTGACTTTC
>TRBJ2-1|-|TRBD2|TRBV9
CASSPDSGGKYNEQFF
TGTGCCAGCAGCCCGGATAGCGGGGGGAAGTACAATGAGCAGTTCTTC
>TRBJ1-2|-|TRBD1|TRBV18
CASSPDRGLWNYGYTF
TGTGCCAGCTCACCCGACAGGGGGTTATGGAACTATGGCTACACCTTC
>TRBJ2-3|-|-|TRBV25-1
CASSPQGEGARQYF
TGTGCCAGCAGCCCCCAAGGGGAGGGGGCTCGGCAGTATTTT
>TRBJ2-7|once|TRBD1|TRBV4-3
CASSQGTGAPYEQYF
TGCGCCAGCAGCCAAGGAACAGGGGCCCCCTACGAGCAGTACTTC
>TRBJ2-1|-|-|TRBV3-1/TRBV3-2
CASSQEAGGYNEQFF
TGTGCCAGCAGCCAAGAGGCGGGTGGCTACAATGAGCAGTTCTTC